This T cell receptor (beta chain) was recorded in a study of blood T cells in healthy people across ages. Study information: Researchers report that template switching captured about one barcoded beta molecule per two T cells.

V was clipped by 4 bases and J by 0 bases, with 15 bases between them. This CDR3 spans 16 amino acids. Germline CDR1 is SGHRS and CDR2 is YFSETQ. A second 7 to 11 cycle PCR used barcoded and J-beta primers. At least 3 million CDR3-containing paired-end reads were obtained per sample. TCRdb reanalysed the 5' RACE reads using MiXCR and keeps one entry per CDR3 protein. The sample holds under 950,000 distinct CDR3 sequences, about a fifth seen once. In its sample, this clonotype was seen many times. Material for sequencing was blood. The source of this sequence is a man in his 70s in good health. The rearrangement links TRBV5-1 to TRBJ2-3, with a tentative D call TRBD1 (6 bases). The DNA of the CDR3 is TGCGCCAGCAGCCAAACCGGGACACCTAGCACAGATACGCAGTATTTT. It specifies CASSQTGTPSTDTQYF.